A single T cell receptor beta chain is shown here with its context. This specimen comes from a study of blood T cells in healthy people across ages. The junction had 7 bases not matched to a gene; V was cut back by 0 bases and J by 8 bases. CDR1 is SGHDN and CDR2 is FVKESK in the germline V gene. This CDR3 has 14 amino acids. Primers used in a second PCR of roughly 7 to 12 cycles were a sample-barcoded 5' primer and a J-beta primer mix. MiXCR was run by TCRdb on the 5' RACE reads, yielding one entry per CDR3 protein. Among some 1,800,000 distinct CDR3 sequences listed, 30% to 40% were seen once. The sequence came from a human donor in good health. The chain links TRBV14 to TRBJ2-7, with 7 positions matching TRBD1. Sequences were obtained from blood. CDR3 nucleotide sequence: TGTGCCAGCAGCCAAGAGGGACAGATCACACAGCAGTACTTC. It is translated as CASSQEGQITQQYF.